Listed below are T cell receptor beta chains from one sample, sequenced in a study of blood T cell repertoires in COVID-19. Sequenced by immunoSEQ multiplex PCR; TCRdb stores in-frame clones only, minus some. This repertoire shows more than 85,000 clones, about 85% found once; its top ten account for around 12%. Sequenced material: peripheral blood. Receptor source: a human donor in a cohort sampled during active COVID-19. Each CDR3 is given with its conserved first and last residue. The D gene is left open where the match is weak. Part of the rows lack a size; the others show once, few, many or a class for expanded clones.

TRBV7-2	TRBJ1-1	NA	NA	CASSLQGIFAEAFF	TGTGCCAGCAGCTTACAGGGGATCTTCGCTGAAGCTTTCTTT
TRBV7-2	TRBJ2-7	NA	NA	CASSPLDEQYF	TGTGCCAGCAGCCCCTTAGACGAGCAGTACTTC
TRBV10-1	TRBJ2-1	NA	NA	CASSLYPGHLRGFNEQFF	TGCGCCAGCAGTCTATACCCGGGACACCTTAGGGGATTCAATGAGCAGTTCTTC
TRBV4-1	TRBJ2-7	NA	NA	CASSQGELAYEQYF	TGCGCCAGCAGCCAAGGGGAGCTTGCCTACGAGCAGTACTTC
TRBV5-4	TRBJ1-6	few	NA	CASSQRGVTSPLHF	TGTGCCAGCAGCCAGCGGGGAGTGACATCACCCCTCCACTTT
TRBV5-1	TRBJ2-5	once	NA	CASSLGAGRETQYF	TGCGCCAGCAGCTTGGGGGCAGGGCGAGAGACCCAGTACTTC
TRBV19	TRBJ1-1	NA	TRBD1	CASSPWTGRPVELNTEAFF	TGTGCCAGTAGTCCCTGGACAGGGAGACCCGTAGAATTGAACACTGAAGCTTTCTTT
TRBV1	TRBJ1-1	many	NA	CTSSHTKTGGTEAFF	TGCACCAGCAGCCACACAAAGACAGGGGGAACTGAAGCTTTCTTT
TRBV2	TRBJ2-1	NA	TRBD2	CASSTRGATSGSDNEQFF	TGTGCCAGCAGTACAAGGGGGGCGACTAGCGGGTCGGACAATGAGCAGTTCTTC
TRBV20-1	TRBJ2-1	NA	NA	CSASQGEQFF	TGCAGTGCTTCCCAGGGAGAGCAGTTCTTC
TRBV5-1	TRBJ2-7	NA	TRBD2	CASSLTSGSYEQYF	TGCGCCAGCAGCTTAACTAGCGGGTCCTACGAGCAGTACTTC
TRBV11-2	TRBJ2-2	once	TRBD2	CASRGTSGLSNTGELFF	TGTGCCAGCAGGGGGACTAGCGGTCTTTCGAACACCGGGGAGCTGTTTTTT
TRBV4-3	TRBJ1-3	NA	NA	CASSQYVSTGNTIYF	TGCGCCAGCAGCCAATACGTCAGTACTGGAAACACCATATATTTT
TRBV6-1	TRBJ1-6	NA	TRBD1	CASSEGDRELYSPLHF	TGTGCCAGCAGTGAAGGGGACAGGGAACTGTATTCACCCCTCCACTTT
TRBV30	TRBJ1-1	NA	NA	CAWLTGRGGNTEAFF	TGTGCCTGGCTTACAGGCCGTGGTGGGAACACTGAAGCTTTCTTT
TRBV7-2	TRBJ1-1	NA	NA	CASSLRSGGAFF	TGTGCCAGCAGCTTAAGGTCAGGTGGAGCTTTCTTT
TRBV7-2	TRBJ2-7	NA	TRBD1	CASSVTGGRDEQYF	TGTGCCAGCAGCGTTACAGGGGGTCGGGACGAGCAGTACTTC
TRBV7-2	TRBJ2-5	NA	TRBD2	CASSPGLAGGQETQYF	TGTGCCAGCAGTCCAGGACTAGCGGGGGGACAAGAGACCCAGTACTTC
TRBV11-2	TRBJ2-1	NA	NA	CASSLGYTEQFF	TGTGCCAGCAGCTTAGGGTACACCGAGCAGTTCTTC
TRBV9	TRBJ2-3	NA	TRBD2	CASSPPGGRDTQYF	TGTGCCAGCAGCCCACCGGGGGGTAGGGATACGCAGTATTTT
TRBV14	TRBJ2-3	NA	TRBD2	CASSRLAGSFGTQYF	TGTGCCAGCAGCCGACTAGCGGGAAGTTTCGGTACGCAGTATTTT
TRBV7-3	TRBJ2-1	NA	TRBD1	CASRAGGQGALNEQFF	TGTGCCAGCAGGGCCGGCGGACAGGGGGCTCTCAATGAGCAGTTCTTC
TRBV25-1	TRBJ1-1	NA	NA	CASKAATTEAFF	TGTGCCAGCAAGGCAGCGACCACTGAAGCTTTCTTT
TRBV7-2	TRBJ2-1	once	TRBD2	CASTPGGGLYNEQFF	TGTGCCAGCACCCCCGGGGGGGGCCTGTACAATGAGCAGTTCTTC
TRBV9	TRBJ2-2	NA	NA	CASSVTGGNTGELFF	TGTGCCAGCAGCGTAACCGGGGGGAACACCGGGGAGCTGTTTTTT
TRBV11-3	TRBJ2-1	NA	TRBD2	CASSLVGKGLAGAYNEQFF	TGTGCCAGCAGCTTAGTTGGGAAAGGACTAGCGGGCGCCTACAATGAGCAGTTCTTC
TRBV6-6	TRBJ1-1	NA	NA	CASSPPRGNTEAFF	TGTGCCAGCAGTCCTCCTCGGGGGAACACTGAAGCTTTCTTT
TRBV7-9	TRBJ2-5	NA	NA	CASSFTTSPSSQYF	TGTGCCAGCAGCTTCACCACTAGCCCGTCTTCCCAGTACTTC
TRBV13	TRBJ1-1	once	NA	CASMVGVNTEAFF	TGTGCCAGCATGGTGGGCGTGAACACTGAAGCTTTCTTT
TRBV10-1	TRBJ2-1	few	TRBD2	CASSESTSGSTYNEQFF	TGCGCCAGCAGTGAGTCAACTAGCGGGAGCACCTACAATGAGCAGTTCTTC
TRBV2	TRBJ1-3	NA	TRBD1	CASRPGTATGNTIYF	TGTGCCAGCAGACCCGGGACAGCGACTGGAAACACCATATATTTT
TRBV7-2	TRBJ2-7	NA	NA	CASTPLPSGSRGQYF	TGTGCCAGCACCCCCCTCCCCTCGGGGTCCCGGGGGCAGTACTTC
TRBV3-1/TRBV3-2	TRBJ2-7	NA	NA	CASSQDPAREQYF	TGTGCCAGCAGCCAAGATCCCGCGCGTGAGCAGTACTTC
TRBV7-8	TRBJ2-5	NA	NA	CASSEKRRRGETQYF	TGTGCCAGCAGCGAGAAGCGGAGGCGGGGAGAGACCCAGTACTTC